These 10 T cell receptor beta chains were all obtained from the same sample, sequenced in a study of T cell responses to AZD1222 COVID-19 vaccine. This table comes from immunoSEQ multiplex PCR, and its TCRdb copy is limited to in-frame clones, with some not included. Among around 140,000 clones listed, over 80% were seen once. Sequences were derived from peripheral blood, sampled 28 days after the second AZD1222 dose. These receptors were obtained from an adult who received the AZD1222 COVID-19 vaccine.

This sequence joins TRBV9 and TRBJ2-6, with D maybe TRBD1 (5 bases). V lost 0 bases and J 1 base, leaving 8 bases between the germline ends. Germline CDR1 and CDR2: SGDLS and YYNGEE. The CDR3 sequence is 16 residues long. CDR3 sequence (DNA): TGTGCCAGCAGCGTAGTGTCAGGGTCTGGGGCCAACGTCCTGACTTTC. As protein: CASSVVSGSGANVLTF.

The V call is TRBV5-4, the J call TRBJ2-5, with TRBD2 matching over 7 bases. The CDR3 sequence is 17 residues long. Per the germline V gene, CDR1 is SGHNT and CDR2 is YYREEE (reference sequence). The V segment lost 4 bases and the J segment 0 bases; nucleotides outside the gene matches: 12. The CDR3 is CASSLLFSGSYQETQYF. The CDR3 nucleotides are TGTGCCAGCAGCCTTTTATTTAGCGGGTCCTACCAAGAGACCCAGTACTTC.

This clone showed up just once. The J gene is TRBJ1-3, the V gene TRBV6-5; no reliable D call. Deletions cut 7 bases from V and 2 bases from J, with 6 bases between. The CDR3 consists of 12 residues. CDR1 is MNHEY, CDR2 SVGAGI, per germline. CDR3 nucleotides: TGTGCCAGCAAGGGAGCTGGAAACACCATATATTTT. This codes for CASKGAGNTIYF.

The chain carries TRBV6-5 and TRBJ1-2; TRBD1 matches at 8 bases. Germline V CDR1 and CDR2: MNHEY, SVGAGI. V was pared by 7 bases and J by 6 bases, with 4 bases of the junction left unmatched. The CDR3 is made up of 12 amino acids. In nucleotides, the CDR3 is TGTGCCAGCAACGGACAGGGTGATGGCTACACCTTC. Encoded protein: CASNGQGDGYTF.

The CDR3 DNA is TGTGCCAGCAGCCAAGTCAGGGCAGATACGCAGTATTTT. Amino acids: CASSQVRADTQYF. The chain combines TRBV3-1 (or the pseudogene TRBV3-2) with TRBJ2-3; a possible D gene is TRBD1 (5 bases). Germline assignment: CDR1 LGHDT and CDR2 YNNKEL (reference sequence). The CDR3 covers 13 residues. Trimming left V 1 base short and J 4 bases short, with 6 bases between.

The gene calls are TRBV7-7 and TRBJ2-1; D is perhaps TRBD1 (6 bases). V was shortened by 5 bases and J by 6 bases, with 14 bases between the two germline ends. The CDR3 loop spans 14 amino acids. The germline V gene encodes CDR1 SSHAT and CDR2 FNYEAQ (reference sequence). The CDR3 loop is CASSPTPTGNEQFF. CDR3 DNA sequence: TGTGCCAGCAGCCCCACCCCGACAGGCAATGAGCAGTTCTTC.

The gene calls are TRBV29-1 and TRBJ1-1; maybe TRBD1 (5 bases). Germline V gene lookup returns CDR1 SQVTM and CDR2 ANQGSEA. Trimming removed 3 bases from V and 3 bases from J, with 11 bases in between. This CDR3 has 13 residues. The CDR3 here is CSVDPLGDTEAFF. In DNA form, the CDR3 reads TGCAGCGTTGACCCACTGGGGGACACTGAAGCTTTCTTT. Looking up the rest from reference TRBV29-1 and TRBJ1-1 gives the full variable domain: SAVISQKPSRDICQRGTSLTIQCQVDSQVTMMFWYRQQPGQSLTLIATANQGSEATYESGFVIDKFPISRPNLTFSTLTVSNMSPEDSSIYLCSVDPLGDTEAFFGQGTRLTVV.

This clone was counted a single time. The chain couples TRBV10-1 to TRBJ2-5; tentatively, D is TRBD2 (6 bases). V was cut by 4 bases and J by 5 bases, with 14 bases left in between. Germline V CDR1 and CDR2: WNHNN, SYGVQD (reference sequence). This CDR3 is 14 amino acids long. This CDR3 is CASSGDSLMETQYF. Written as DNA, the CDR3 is TGCGCCAGCAGTGGGGACTCCCTAATGGAGACCCAGTACTTC.

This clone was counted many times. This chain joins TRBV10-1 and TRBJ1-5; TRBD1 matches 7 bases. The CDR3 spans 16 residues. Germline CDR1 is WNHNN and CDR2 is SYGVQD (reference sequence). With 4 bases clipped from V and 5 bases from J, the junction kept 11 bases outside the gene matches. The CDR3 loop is CASSVSYRGGDQPQHF. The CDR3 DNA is TGCGCCAGCAGTGTTTCTTACAGGGGAGGGGATCAGCCCCAGCATTTT.

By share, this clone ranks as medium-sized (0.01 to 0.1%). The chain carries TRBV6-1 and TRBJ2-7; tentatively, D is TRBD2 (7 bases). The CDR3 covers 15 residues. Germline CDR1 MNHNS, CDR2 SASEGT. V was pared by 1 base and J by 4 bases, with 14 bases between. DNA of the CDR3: TGTGCCAGCAGTGAAGATATGGGAGGGGGTTACGAGCAGTACTTC. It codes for CASSEDMGGGYEQYF.